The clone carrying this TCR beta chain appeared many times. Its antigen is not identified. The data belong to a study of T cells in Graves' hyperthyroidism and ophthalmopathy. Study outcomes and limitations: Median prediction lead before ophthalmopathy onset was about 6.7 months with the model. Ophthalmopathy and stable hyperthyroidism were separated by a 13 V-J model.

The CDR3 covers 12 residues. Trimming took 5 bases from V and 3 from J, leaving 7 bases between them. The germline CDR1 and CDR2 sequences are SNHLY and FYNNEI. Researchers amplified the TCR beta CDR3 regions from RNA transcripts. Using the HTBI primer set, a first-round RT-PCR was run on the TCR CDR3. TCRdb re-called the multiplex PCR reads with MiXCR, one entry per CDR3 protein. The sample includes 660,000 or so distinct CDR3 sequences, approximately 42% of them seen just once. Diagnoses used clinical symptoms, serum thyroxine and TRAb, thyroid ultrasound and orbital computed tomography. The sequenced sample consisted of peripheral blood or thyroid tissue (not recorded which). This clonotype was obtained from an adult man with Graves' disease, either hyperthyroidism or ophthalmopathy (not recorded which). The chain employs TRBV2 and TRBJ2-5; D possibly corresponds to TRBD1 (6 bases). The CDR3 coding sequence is TGTGCCAGCAGTAGGGGGAAAGAGACCCAGTACTTC. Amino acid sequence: CASSRGKETQYF.